The 14 T cell receptor beta chains below come from one sample, sequenced in a study of blood T cell repertoires in COVID-19. Generated by immunoSEQ multiplex PCR, the TCRdb table keeps only in-frame clones and is missing some. Of fewer than 500,000 clones in the sample, roughly 90% were seen once. The sample comprised PBMCs or T cells enriched from blood (not recorded which). These receptors all stem from a young woman who had recovered from COVID-19.

CDR3 amino acids: CAPHPSPANTGELFF. CDR3 coding DNA: TGTGCCCCTCATCCTAGCCCAGCGAACACCGGGGAGCTGTTTTTT. The chain uses TRBV24-1 and TRBJ2-2; D possibly corresponds to TRBD2 (5 bases). The CDR3 loop spans 15 amino acids. Germline CDR1 and CDR2: KGHDR and SFDVKD. Trimming removed 12 bases from V and 0 bases from J, with 16 bases in between.

J is TRBJ2-5 and V is TRBV12-3 or TRBV12-4, with D perhaps TRBD2 (5 bases). The CDR3 totals 13 residues. V was pared by 3 bases and J by 5 bases, with 10 bases between. The DNA for the CDR3 is TGTGCCAGCAGTTTTGGGAGAGCGGAGACCCAGTACTTC. Translating gives CASSFGRAETQYF.

A word on this clone: The same CDR3 also results from other DNA sequences found in this sample. The chain carries TRBV27 and TRBJ1-1; possible D gene TRBD1, 5 bases. Germline V CDR1 and CDR2: MNHEY, SMNVEV (reference sequence). This CDR3 is built from 13 residues. Trimming shortened V by 3 bases and J by 5 bases, and 10 bases separated the two germline ends. CDR3 in DNA: TGTGCCAGCAGTTTGGGGGGAAGGACTGAAGCTTTCTTT. As protein: CASSLGGRTEAFF.

The gene calls are TRBV28 and TRBJ1-4, with 7 positions matching TRBD1. Germline CDR1 and CDR2: MDHEN and SYDVKM. The CDR3 consists of 14 residues. V trimming: 5 bases; J trimming: 3 bases; junction bases outside the gene matches: 3. The CDR3 coding sequence is TGTGCCAGCAGTGACAGGGAGGCTAATGAAAAACTGTTTTTT. Translation gives CASSDREANEKLFF.

This clone showed up just a few times. This chain joins TRBV3-1 (or the pseudogene TRBV3-2) and TRBJ1-1; 8 nucleotides match TRBD1. Trimming cost V 5 bases and J 7 bases; bases outside gene matches: 9. From germline, CDR1 is LGHDT and CDR2 YNNKEL (reference sequence). This CDR3 is 14 amino acids long. Written as DNA, the CDR3 is TGTGCCAGCAGCTTACTTCAGGGGGCAGGTGAAGCTTTCTTT. Its protein product is CASSLLQGAGEAFF.

The chain recombines TRBV30 with TRBJ1-2; TRBD1 aligns across 8 bases. Germline CDR1 and CDR2: GTSNPN and SVGIG (reference sequence). The CDR3 runs 15 residues. The V gene end was trimmed by 4 bases and the J gene end by 1 base; junction bases not matched to a gene: 8. The CDR3 is CAWTHGQGGNYGYTF. The CDR3 region has the DNA TGTGCCTGGACCCACGGACAGGGAGGTAACTATGGCTACACCTTC.

This chain uses TRBV12-3 or TRBV12-4 with TRBJ2-1; D remains unclear. Between the trimmed V and J ends, which lost 1 base and 9 bases, there was a span of 7 bases. The CDR3 spans 12 residues. For the CDR3, the DNA is TGTGCCAGCAGTTTAGACTCCGGTGAGCAGTTCTTC. It translates to CASSLDSGEQFF.

The V and J genes are TRBV6-6 and TRBJ2-7; TRBD1 agrees at 8 bases. The J segment lost 5 bases and the V segment lost 2 bases, leaving 8 bases of the junction unmatched. The germline V gene has CDR1 MNHNY and CDR2 SVGAGI (reference sequence). This CDR3 has 15 amino acids. In DNA, the CDR3 is TGTGCCAGCAGTTACACCGGACAGGGAGATAACGAGCAGTACTTC. Protein sequence: CASSYTGQGDNEQYF.

The chain employs TRBV19 and TRBJ1-4, with D uncertain. Trimming removed 7 bases at V and 8 bases at J, with 11 bases between. This CDR3 has 12 amino acids. Germline V CDR1 and CDR2: LNHDA, SQIVND (reference sequence). The DNA of the CDR3 is TGTGCCAGTACCTTTGGTCGGGAAAAACTGTTTTTT. This codes for CASTFGREKLFF.

V usage is TRBV10-1 and J usage is TRBJ1-2; tentatively, D is TRBD1 (5 bases). Deletions cut 8 bases from V and 3 bases from J, with 22 bases between. This CDR3 is 16 amino acids long. From germline, CDR1 is WNHNN and CDR2 SYGVQD (reference sequence). CDR3 bases: TGCGCCAGCGAGGAGGGACGGACCCCGCTTGACTATGGCTACACCTTC. It specifies CASEEGRTPLDYGYTF.

Written as DNA, the CDR3 is TGTGCCAGCAGCTTGGAAATCTGGACAGCGAACACTGAAGCTTTCTTT. It yields the protein CASSLEIWTANTEAFF. The V gene is TRBV5-6, the J gene TRBJ1-1; possibly TRBD1 for D (6 bases). The CDR3 length is 16 residues. V lost 0 bases, J lost 1 base, and 13 bases lay in between. Germline lookup yields CDR1 SGHDT and CDR2 YYEEEE.

The V call is TRBV5-8, the J call TRBJ1-2; 7 bases align to TRBD1. V gave up 7 bases and J gave up 4 bases; unmatched junction bases: 4. This CDR3 is 12 amino acids long. The germline gives CDR1 SGHTS, CDR2 YDEGEE. The CDR3 nucleotides read TGTGCCAGCCGGACAGGATCCTATGGCTACACCTTC. Translating gives CASRTGSYGYTF.

A word on this clone: The same CDR3 arises from other DNA sequences in this sample as well. This sequence joins TRBV10-3 and TRBJ1-1, with 10 bases matching TRBD1. The germline CDR1 and CDR2 sequences are ENHRY and SYGVKD. J was trimmed by 3 bases and V by 2 bases; bases with no gene match: 3. This CDR3 comprises 15 residues. The CDR3 region has the DNA TGTGCCATCAGTGAGACCGGGACAGGGGACACTGAAGCTTTCTTT. It encodes CAISETGTGDTEAFF.

Worth noting for this clone: Other DNA sequences in the sample encode the same CDR3. This chain joins TRBV6-4 and TRBJ2-2; the match to TRBD1 covers 7 bases. The CDR3 covers 14 residues. V was clipped by 5 bases and J by 1 base; unmatched bases: 1. Per the germline V gene, CDR1 is MRHNA and CDR2 is SNTAGT. The DNA of the CDR3 is TGTGCCAGCAGTCGACAGGGGAACACCGGGGAGCTGTTTTTT. Translated: CASSRQGNTGELFF.